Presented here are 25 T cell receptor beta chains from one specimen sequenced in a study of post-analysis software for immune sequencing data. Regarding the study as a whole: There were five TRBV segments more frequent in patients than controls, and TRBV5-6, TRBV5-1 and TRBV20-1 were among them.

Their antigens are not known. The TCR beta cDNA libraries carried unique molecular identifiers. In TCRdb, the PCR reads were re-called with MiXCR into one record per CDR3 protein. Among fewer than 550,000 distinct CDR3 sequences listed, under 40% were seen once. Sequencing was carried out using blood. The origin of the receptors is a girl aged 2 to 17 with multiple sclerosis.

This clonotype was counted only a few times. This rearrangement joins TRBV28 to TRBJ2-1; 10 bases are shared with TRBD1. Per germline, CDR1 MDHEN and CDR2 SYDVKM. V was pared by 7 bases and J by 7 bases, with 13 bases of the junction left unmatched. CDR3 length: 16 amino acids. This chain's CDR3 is CASTLLPGQGSNEQFF. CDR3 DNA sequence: TGTGCCAGCACCCTGCTTCCGGGACAGGGGTCTAATGAGCAGTTCTTC.

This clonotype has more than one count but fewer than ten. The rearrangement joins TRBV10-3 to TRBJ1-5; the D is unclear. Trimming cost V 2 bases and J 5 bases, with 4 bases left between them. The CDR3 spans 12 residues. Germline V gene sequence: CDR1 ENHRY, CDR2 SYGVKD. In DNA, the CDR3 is TGTGCCATCAGTGAGCTCGATCAGCCCCAGCATTTT. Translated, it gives CAISELDQPQHF.

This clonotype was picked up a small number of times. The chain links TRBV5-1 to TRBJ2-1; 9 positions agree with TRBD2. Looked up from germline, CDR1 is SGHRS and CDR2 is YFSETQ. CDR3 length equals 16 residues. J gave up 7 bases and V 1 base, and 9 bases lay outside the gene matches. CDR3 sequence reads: CASSLLKAGGRNEQFF. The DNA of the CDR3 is TGCGCCAGCAGCTTGTTGAAGGCGGGGGGGCGTAATGAGCAGTTCTTC.

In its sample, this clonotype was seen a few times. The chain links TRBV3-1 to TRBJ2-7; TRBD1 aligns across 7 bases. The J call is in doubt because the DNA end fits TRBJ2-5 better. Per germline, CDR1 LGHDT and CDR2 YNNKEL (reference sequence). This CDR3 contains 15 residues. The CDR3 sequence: CASSQDDRQGKTQYF. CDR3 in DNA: TGTGCCAGCAGCCAAGACGACCGACAGGGAAAGACCCAGTACTTC.

CDR3: CSARYSTSSNQPQHF. In nucleotides, the CDR3 is TGCAGTGCTAGATACAGTACCTCTAGCAATCAGCCCCAGCATTTT. The chain links TRBV20-1 to TRBJ1-5, with D uncertain. The V and J ends lost 2 bases and 0 bases respectively, with 11 bases between them. Germline assignment: CDR1 DFQATT and CDR2 SNEGSKA (reference sequence). The CDR3 has 15 residues.

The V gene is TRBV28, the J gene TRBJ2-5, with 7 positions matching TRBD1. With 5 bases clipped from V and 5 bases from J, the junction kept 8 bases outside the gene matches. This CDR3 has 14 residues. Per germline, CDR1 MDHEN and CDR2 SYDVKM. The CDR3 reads CASSEQDRRETQYF. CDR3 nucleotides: TGTGCCAGCAGTGAACAGGACAGGCGGGAGACCCAGTACTTC.

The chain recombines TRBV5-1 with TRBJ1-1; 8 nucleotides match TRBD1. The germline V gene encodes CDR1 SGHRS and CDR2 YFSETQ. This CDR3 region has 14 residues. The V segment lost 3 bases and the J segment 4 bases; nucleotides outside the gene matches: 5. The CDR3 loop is CASSYGQGGTEAFF. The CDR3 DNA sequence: TGCGCCAGCAGCTATGGACAGGGCGGCACTGAAGCTTTCTTT.

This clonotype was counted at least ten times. The CDR3 loop reads CSVDGREGGYTF. CDR3 DNA sequence: TGCAGCGTTGATGGGCGAGAGGGTGGCTACACCTTC. The rearrangement joins TRBV29-1 to TRBJ1-2, with D hard to call. Trimming shortened V by 3 bases and J by 7 bases, and 12 bases separated the two germline ends. The CDR3 is 12 residues long. Germline V gene lookup returns CDR1 SQVTM and CDR2 ANQGSEA.

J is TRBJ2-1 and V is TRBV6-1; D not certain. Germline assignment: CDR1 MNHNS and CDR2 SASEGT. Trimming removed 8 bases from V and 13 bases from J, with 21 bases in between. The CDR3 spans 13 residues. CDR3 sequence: CASENSKTGGQFF. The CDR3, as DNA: TGTGCCAGCGAAAATTCTAAAACGGGTGGACAGTTCTTC.

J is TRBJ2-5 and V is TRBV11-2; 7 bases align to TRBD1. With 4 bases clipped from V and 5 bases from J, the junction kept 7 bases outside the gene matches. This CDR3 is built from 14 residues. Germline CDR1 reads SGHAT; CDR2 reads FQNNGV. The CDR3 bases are TGTGCCAGCAGCTATACAGGGGCTGCGGAGACCCAGTACTTC. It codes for CASSYTGAAETQYF.

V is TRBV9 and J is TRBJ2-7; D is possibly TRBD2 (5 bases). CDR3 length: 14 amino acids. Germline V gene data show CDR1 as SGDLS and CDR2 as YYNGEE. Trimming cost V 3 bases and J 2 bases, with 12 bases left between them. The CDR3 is CASSGSGRPYEQYF. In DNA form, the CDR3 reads TGTGCCAGCAGCGGAAGCGGACGGCCCTACGAGCAGTACTTC.

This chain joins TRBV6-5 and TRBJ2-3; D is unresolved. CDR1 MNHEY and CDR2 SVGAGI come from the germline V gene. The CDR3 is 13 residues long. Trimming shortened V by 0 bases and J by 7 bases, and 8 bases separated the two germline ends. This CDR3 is CASSYSPVHTQYF. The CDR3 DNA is TGTGCCAGCAGTTACTCGCCCGTACATACGCAGTATTTT.

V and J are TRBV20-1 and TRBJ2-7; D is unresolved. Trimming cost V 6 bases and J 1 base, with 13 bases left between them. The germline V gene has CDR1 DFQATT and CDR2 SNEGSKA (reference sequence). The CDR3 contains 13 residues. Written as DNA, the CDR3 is TGCAGTGCCGGACCCCTAATATCCTACGAGCAGTACTTC. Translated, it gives CSAGPLISYEQYF.

This CDR3 reads CASSLDGGIGGYTF. The CDR3 DNA reads TGCGCCAGCAGCTTGGATGGGGGAATAGGTGGCTACACCTTC. The V call is TRBV5-1, the J call TRBJ1-2, with D possibly being TRBD1 (5 bases). Germline V gene data show CDR1 as SGHRS and CDR2 as YFSETQ. V lost 0 bases to trimming and J lost 7 bases, with 13 bases between them. This CDR3 comprises 14 residues.

This CDR3 is CASSQGIASTDTQYF. The CDR3 DNA sequence: TGTGCCAGCAGCCAAGGTATCGCTAGCACAGATACGCAGTATTTT. The rearrangement joins TRBV3-1 to TRBJ2-3, with unresolved D. Trimming cost V 1 base and J 0 bases, with 8 bases left between them. The germline CDR1 and CDR2 sequences are LGHDT and YNNKEL (reference sequence). The CDR3 extends over 15 amino acids.

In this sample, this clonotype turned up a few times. The CDR3 DNA reads TGCAGTGCTACGGCGGGATCCGGGGGCTATGGCTACACCTTC. This gives the protein CSATAGSGGYGYTF. This chain connects TRBV20-1 to TRBJ1-2, with a possible D match to TRBD1 (5 bases). The germline gives CDR1 DFQATT, CDR2 SNEGSKA (reference sequence). This CDR3 has 14 amino acids. Trimming took 4 bases from V and 4 from J, leaving 16 bases between them.

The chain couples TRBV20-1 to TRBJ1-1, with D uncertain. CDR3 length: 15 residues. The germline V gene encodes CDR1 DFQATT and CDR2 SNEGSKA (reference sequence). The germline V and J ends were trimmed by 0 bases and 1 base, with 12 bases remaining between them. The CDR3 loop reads CSAREVRPRNTEAFF. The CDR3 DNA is TGCAGTGCTAGAGAGGTAAGGCCCAGGAACACTGAAGCTTTCTTT.

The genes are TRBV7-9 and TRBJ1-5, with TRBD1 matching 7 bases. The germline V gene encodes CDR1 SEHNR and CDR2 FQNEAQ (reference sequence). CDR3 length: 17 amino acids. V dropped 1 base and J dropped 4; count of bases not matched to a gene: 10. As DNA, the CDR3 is TGTGCCAGCAGCTTAGACTTGGCAGGGGGGTGGAATCAGCCCCAGCATTTT. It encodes CASSLDLAGGWNQPQHF.

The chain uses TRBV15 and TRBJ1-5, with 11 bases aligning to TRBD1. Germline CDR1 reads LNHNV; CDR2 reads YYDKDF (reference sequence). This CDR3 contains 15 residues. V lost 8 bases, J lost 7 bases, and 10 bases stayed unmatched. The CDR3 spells CATGTDRGPGQPQHF. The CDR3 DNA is TGTGCCACCGGAACGGACAGGGGGCCGGGACAGCCCCAGCATTTT.

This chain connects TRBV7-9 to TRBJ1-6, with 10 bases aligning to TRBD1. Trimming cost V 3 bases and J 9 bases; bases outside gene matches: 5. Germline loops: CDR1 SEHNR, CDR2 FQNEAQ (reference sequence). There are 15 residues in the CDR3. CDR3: CASSFFGTGVSPLHF. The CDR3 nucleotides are TGTGCCAGCAGCTTTTTCGGGACAGGGGTTTCACCCCTCCACTTT.

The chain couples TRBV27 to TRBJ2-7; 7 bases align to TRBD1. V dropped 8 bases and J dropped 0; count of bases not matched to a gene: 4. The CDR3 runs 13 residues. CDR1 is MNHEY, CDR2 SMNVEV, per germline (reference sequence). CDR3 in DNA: TGTGCCAGCTCCGACAGGGACTCCTACGAGCAGTACTTC. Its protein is CASSDRDSYEQYF.

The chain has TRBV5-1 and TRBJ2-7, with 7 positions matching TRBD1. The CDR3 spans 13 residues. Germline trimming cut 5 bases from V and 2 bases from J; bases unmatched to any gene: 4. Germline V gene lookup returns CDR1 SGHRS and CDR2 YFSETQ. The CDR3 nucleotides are TGCGCCAGCAGAACCGACAGGGCCTACGAGCAGTACTTC. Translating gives CASRTDRAYEQYF.

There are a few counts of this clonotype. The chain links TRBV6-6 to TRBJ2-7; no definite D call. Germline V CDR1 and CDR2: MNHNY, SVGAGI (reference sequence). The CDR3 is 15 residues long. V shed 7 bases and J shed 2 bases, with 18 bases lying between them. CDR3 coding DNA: TGTGCCAGCAACATATCACCCGCAATAGCCTACGAGCAGTACTTC. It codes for CASNISPAIAYEQYF.

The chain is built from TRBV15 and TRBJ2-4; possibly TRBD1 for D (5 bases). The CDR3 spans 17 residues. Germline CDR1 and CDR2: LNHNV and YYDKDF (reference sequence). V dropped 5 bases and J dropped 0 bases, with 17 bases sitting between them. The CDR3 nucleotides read TGTGCCACCAGCCCTCGACAGAATACCTTAGCCAAAAACATTCAGTACTTC. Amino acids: CATSPRQNTLAKNIQYF.

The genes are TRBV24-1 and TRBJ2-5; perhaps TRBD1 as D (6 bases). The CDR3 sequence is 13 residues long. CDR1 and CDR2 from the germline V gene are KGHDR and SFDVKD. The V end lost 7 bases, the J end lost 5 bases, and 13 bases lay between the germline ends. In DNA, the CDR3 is TGTGCCACCAGCCAGACAGGATTGGAGACCCAGTACTTC. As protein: CATSQTGLETQYF.